These 28 T cell receptor beta chains originate from one sample sequenced in a study of control samples from healthy donors and cancer patients. Repertoires were generated with immunoSEQ multiplex PCR, while TCRdb's copy carries only in-frame clones and drops some. Among roughly 18,000 clones listed, approximately 90% were seen once. Material for sequencing was PBMCs. All receptors come from an older woman with head and neck cancer.

The V and J genes are TRBV24-1 and TRBJ2-2; D gene uncertain. From germline, CDR1 is KGHDR and CDR2 SFDVKD. V lost 4 bases, J lost 4 bases, and 15 bases lay in between. The CDR3 totals 16 residues. The CDR3 DNA reads TGTGCCACCAGTGAGGAACGGACCTTTATCACCGGGGAGCTGTTTTTT. Translated: CATSEERTFITGELFF.

The DNA for the CDR3 is TGTGCCAGCAGCTTGGCCCGGCCTCCCTACGAGCAGTACTTC. Translated, it gives CASSLARPPYEQYF. This sequence joins TRBV13 and TRBJ2-7; D gene uncertain. The length of the CDR3 is 14 residues. Germline CDR1 and CDR2: PRHDT and FYEKMQ (reference sequence). Between the trimmed V and J ends, which lost 3 bases and 2 bases, there was a span of 11 bases.

This clone has just one count. V is TRBV25-1 and J is TRBJ2-5; D gene uncertain. The germline V and J ends were trimmed by 4 bases and 5 bases, with 14 bases remaining between them. Germline CDR1 MGHDK, CDR2 SYGVNS. The CDR3 is 14 residues long. CDR3 DNA sequence: TGTGCCAGCAGTGCAAGCGTGCGTTTTGAGACCCAGTACTTC. Protein sequence: CASSASVRFETQYF.

The chain recombines TRBV28 with TRBJ2-7, with D possibly TRBD1 on 6 matching bases. Germline V gene data show CDR1 as MDHEN and CDR2 as SYDVKM. V gave up 2 bases and J gave up 3 bases, with 14 bases separating them. The CDR3 loop spans 15 amino acids. Here the CDR3 reads CASSLGSGVRYEQYF. CDR3 in DNA: TGTGCCAGCAGTTTAGGGTCAGGGGTCCGCTACGAGCAGTACTTC.

The rearrangement joins TRBV5-1 to TRBJ2-1; 8 nucleotides align to TRBD1. CDR1 and CDR2 (germline): SGHRS, YFSETQ. J gave up 6 bases and V 3 bases, and 11 bases lay outside the gene matches. This CDR3 is built from 16 residues. CDR3 loop: CASSWGYETGVNEQFF. In DNA form, the CDR3 reads TGCGCCAGCAGCTGGGGATACGAGACAGGGGTCAATGAGCAGTTCTTC.

The rearrangement links TRBV18 to TRBJ1-4; D is undetermined. CDR1 is KGHSH and CDR2 is LQKENI in the germline V gene. CDR3 size: 12 residues. Trimming removed 6 bases at V and 6 bases at J, with 8 bases between. The CDR3 sequence: CASSPGDEKLFF. The CDR3 nucleotides read TGTGCCAGCTCTCCCGGGGATGAAAAACTGTTTTTT.

The chain carries TRBV5-4 and TRBJ1-3; D unclear. The germline V gene encodes CDR1 SGHNT and CDR2 YYREEE (reference sequence). The CDR3 spans 16 residues. V was shortened by 0 bases and J by 4 bases, with 14 bases between the two germline ends. The DNA for the CDR3 is TGTGCCAGCAGCTTGGCCCGGACGGCCGGGGGAAACACCATATATTTT. Protein sequence: CASSLARTAGGNTIYF.

The V gene is TRBV9, the J gene TRBJ2-1; D gene ambiguous. V lost 2 bases and J lost 10, with 10 bases in between. This CDR3 region has 12 residues. Germline CDR1 SGDLS, CDR2 YYNGEE. CDR3 coding DNA: TGTGCCAGCAGCGTGAGTGGAAAGGAGCAGTTCTTC. It specifies CASSVSGKEQFF.

V usage is TRBV27 and J usage is TRBJ1-2; D unresolved. V shed 3 bases and J shed 5 bases, with 16 bases lying between them. CDR1 is MNHEY, CDR2 SMNVEV, per germline (reference sequence). The CDR3 covers 15 residues. The CDR3 protein is CASSFGPTPRYGYTF. CDR3 DNA: TGTGCCAGCAGTTTCGGGCCGACACCTCGGTATGGCTACACCTTC.

The chain carries TRBV6-5 and TRBJ2-3; D is possibly TRBD2 (6 bases). The CDR3 loop spans 12 amino acids. Germline values: CDR1 MNHEY, CDR2 SVGAGI. Trimming cost V 8 bases and J 6 bases, with 12 bases left between them. The CDR3 DNA sequence: TGTGCCAGCCCCTCGGGACTGGATACGCAGTATTTT. Translated, it gives CASPSGLDTQYF.

This clone has only one observation. The chain combines TRBV27 with TRBJ2-1; D is unclear. The CDR3 spans 15 residues. Germline-derived CDR1 and CDR2 are MNHEY and SMNVEV (reference sequence). V was shortened by 1 base and J by 5 bases, with 12 bases between the two germline ends. CDR3 coding DNA: TGTGCCAGCAGTTTATATACATTGTCGGACAATGAGCAGTTCTTC. Amino acids: CASSLYTLSDNEQFF.

The chain couples TRBV6-4 to TRBJ2-1; 10 nucleotides match TRBD1. V was clipped by 0 bases and J by 6 bases; unmatched bases: 5. The CDR3 is 16 amino acids. Germline assignment: CDR1 MRHNA and CDR2 SNTAGT. CDR3 loop: CASSDSPDRGSNEQFF. CDR3 DNA: TGTGCCAGCAGTGACTCCCCGGACAGGGGGAGCAATGAGCAGTTCTTC.

This chain links TRBV27 with TRBJ2-7; 9 nucleotides agree with TRBD1. Trimming cost V 5 bases and J 1 base; bases outside gene matches: 12. The length of the CDR3 is 17 residues. CDR1 and CDR2 (germline): MNHEY, SMNVEV (reference sequence). As DNA, the CDR3 is TGTGCCAGCAGTCCTAATCCCGGGACAGGGCCATCCTACGAGCAGTACTTC. It yields the protein CASSPNPGTGPSYEQYF.

The rearrangement links TRBV4-2 to TRBJ2-1, with TRBD2 identical over 7 bases. The length of the CDR3 is 13 residues. The germline gives CDR1 LGHNA, CDR2 YNFKEQ. V trimming: 0 bases; J trimming: 13 bases; junction bases outside the gene matches: 6. CDR3 bases: TGTGCCAGCAGCCAAGATACCCAGCGGGAACAGTTCTTC. It encodes CASSQDTQREQFF.

The chain recombines TRBV6-1 with TRBJ2-3; 7 bases are shared with TRBD1. The germline V gene encodes CDR1 MNHNS and CDR2 SASEGT. The junction had 10 bases not matched to a gene; V was cut back by 4 bases and J by 0 bases. The CDR3 runs 17 residues. CDR3 coding DNA: TGTGCCAGCAGTGTAGGAAGACAGGGACCTAGCACAGATACGCAGTATTTT. Translated: CASSVGRQGPSTDTQYF.

The genes are TRBV7-9 and TRBJ1-2; D call uncertain. V was trimmed by 3 bases and J by 3 bases, leaving 8 bases between them. Germline-derived CDR1 and CDR2 are SEHNR and FQNEAQ (reference sequence). The CDR3 runs 13 residues. CDR3 sequence reads: CASSFSPDYGYTF. In DNA, the CDR3 is TGTGCCAGCAGCTTTAGTCCCGACTATGGCTACACCTTC.

This clone was detected once. The chain couples TRBV27 to TRBJ2-7; 7 nucleotides align to TRBD1. J gave up 2 bases and V 5 bases, and 9 bases lay outside the gene matches. The germline gives CDR1 MNHEY, CDR2 SMNVEV (reference sequence). The CDR3 runs to 15 residues. The CDR3 region is CASSPDNGQAYEQYF. The CDR3 DNA reads TGTGCCAGCAGTCCAGACAACGGACAGGCCTACGAGCAGTACTTC.

This sequence joins TRBV6-6 and TRBJ1-2, with 8 bases fitting TRBD1. The junction had 6 bases not matched to a gene; V was cut back by 5 bases and J by 4 bases. The CDR3 length is 14 residues. Germline V gene data show CDR1 as MNHNY and CDR2 as SVGAGI (reference sequence). In DNA form, the CDR3 reads TGTGCCAGCAGTCCGGCCAGGGGGCCCTATGGCTACACCTTC. Protein product: CASSPARGPYGYTF.

The chain combines TRBV15 with TRBJ2-1, with D maybe TRBD2 (5 bases). The germline V and J ends were trimmed by 0 bases and 3 bases, with 24 bases remaining between them. The CDR3 consists of 20 residues. Germline loops: CDR1 LNHNV, CDR2 YYDKDF (reference sequence). The CDR3 region has the DNA TGTGCCACCAGCAGAGAGAGGACTTTGATTGTGAGCGAAGACTACAATGAGCAGTTCTTC. It codes for CATSRERTLIVSEDYNEQFF.

The chain recombines TRBV28 with TRBJ2-3; 9 positions match TRBD2. Germline V gives CDR1 MDHEN, CDR2 SYDVKM. This CDR3 is built from 18 residues. After removal of 5 bases from V and 0 bases from J, the junction contained 12 bases not matched to a gene. CDR3 amino acids: CASSTARWLAGSTDTQYF. CDR3 bases: TGTGCCAGCAGTACCGCGCGGTGGCTAGCGGGGAGCACAGATACGCAGTATTTT.

The rearrangement joins TRBV19 to TRBJ2-1; 7 bases are a match to TRBD2. The V gene end was trimmed by 3 bases and the J gene end by 10 bases; junction bases not matched to a gene: 9. Looked up from germline, CDR1 is LNHDA and CDR2 is SQIVND (reference sequence). The CDR3 consists of 14 residues. The chain's CDR3 is CASSIPWEGGEQFF. CDR3 coding DNA: TGTGCCAGTAGTATCCCCTGGGAGGGAGGAGAGCAGTTCTTC.

The rearrangement joins TRBV7-3 to TRBJ2-2; D uncertain. Trimming took 2 bases from V and 4 from J, leaving 11 bases between them. Germline-derived CDR1 and CDR2 are SGHTA and FQGTGA. The CDR3 totals 15 residues. The CDR3 nucleotides read TGTGCCAGCAGCTTACGGTCAATTGGCACCGGGGAGCTGTTTTTT. Translated: CASSLRSIGTGELFF.

In this sample, this clone turned up once. The chain combines TRBV28 with TRBJ2-4; a weak D match, TRBD2 (5 bases). This CDR3 has 14 amino acids. V lost 11 bases and J 2 bases, leaving 16 bases between the germline ends. CDR1 is MDHEN, CDR2 SYDVKM, per germline. The CDR3 DNA sequence: TGTGCCTCCGTAGCGCCGGGGACCAAAAACATTCAGTACTTC. Encoded protein: CASVAPGTKNIQYF.

The CDR3 DNA reads TGTGCCTGGAGTGTCGGGACTTCGGCCTACGAGCAGTACTTC. This sequence encodes CAWSVGTSAYEQYF. The chain has TRBV30 and TRBJ2-7; a weak D match, TRBD2 (6 bases). The CDR3 contains 14 residues. The germline V gene has CDR1 GTSNPN and CDR2 SVGIG (reference sequence). V was trimmed by 0 bases and J by 2 bases, leaving 11 bases between them.

V gene TRBV11-2 combines with J gene TRBJ2-1, with D hard to call. The CDR3 sequence is 15 residues long. The V gene lost 3 bases and the J gene lost 7 bases, with 16 bases spanning the gap. The germline gives CDR1 SGHAT, CDR2 FQNNGV. The CDR3 loop reads CASSFGQLLRNEQFF. The CDR3 nucleotides read TGTGCCAGCAGCTTCGGGCAACTCCTACGGAATGAGCAGTTCTTC. Supplemented by reference TRBV11-2 and TRBJ2-1, the full variable domain reads EAGVAQSPRYKIIEKRQSVAFWCNPISGHATLYWYQQILGQGPKLLIQFQNNGVVDDSQLPKDRFSAERLKGVDSTLKIQPAKLEDSAVYLCASSFGQLLRNEQFFGPGTRLTVL.

The chain is built from TRBV27 and TRBJ1-1; D unresolved. From germline, CDR1 is MNHEY and CDR2 SMNVEV (reference sequence). V was clipped by 5 bases and J by 7 bases, with 11 bases between them. This CDR3 has 12 residues. For the CDR3, the DNA is TGTGCCAGCAGTCTCCCCGGCTTTGAAGCTTTCTTT. Its translation: CASSLPGFEAFF.

This clone was counted between two and nine times. The J gene is TRBJ1-4, the V gene TRBV28; D might be TRBD1 (6 bases). V was shortened by 2 bases and J by 4 bases, with 11 bases between the two germline ends. The CDR3 is made up of 15 amino acids. Germline V gives CDR1 MDHEN, CDR2 SYDVKM. This CDR3 is CASSLGGAGNEKLFF. DNA of the CDR3: TGTGCCAGCAGTTTAGGGGGGGCCGGTAATGAAAAACTGTTTTTT.

This clone appeared a single time. The chain uses TRBV6-5 and TRBJ2-1; a weak D match, TRBD2 (5 bases). The CDR3 consists of 13 residues. V shed 7 bases and J shed 5 bases, with 12 bases lying between them. Germline assignment: CDR1 MNHEY and CDR2 SVGAGI. The DNA for the CDR3 is TGTGCCAGCAAGAGGGTGTCGGACAATGAGCAGTTCTTC. This translates into CASKRVSDNEQFF.